This is a list of T cell receptor beta chains from one sample in a study of blood T cells in healthy people across ages. TCRdb reprocessed the 5' RACE reads with MiXCR, giving one entry per CDR3 protein. The table includes about 930,000 distinct CDR3 sequences, 25% to 30% detected once. The sample was also reused in another study, on T cells of mothers and their children.

Sequenced sample: blood. These receptors were taken from a woman aged 40 to 55 in good health. The CDR3 runs from the conserved cysteine through the conserved F or W.

>TRBJ2-5|16|TRBV6-5
CASSTTSGAKTETQYF
>TRBJ2-3|14|TRBV29-1
CSVEGTASTDTQYF
>TRBJ1-6|15|TRBV12-3/TRBV12-4
CASTRQGRYNSPLHF
>TRBJ1-4|14|TRBV12-3/TRBV12-4
CASSVTGESEKLFF
>TRBJ1-6|12|TRBV7-2
CASNRVNSPLHF
>TRBJ2-7|15|TRBV4-2
CASSQEQRGGYEQYF
>.|14|TRBV6-2/TRBV6-3
CASTLGAENYEQYF
>TRBJ2-1|15|TRBV12-3/TRBV12-4
CASSFSDSSYNEQFF
>TRBJ2-7|14|TRBV28
CASSLSTVSYEQYF
>TRBJ1-1|14|TRBV5-1
CASSLWSGDTEAFF